The rows below give T cell receptor beta chains drawn from one sample of a study of cytomegalovirus exposure and HLA in healthy donors. Produced via immunoSEQ multiplex PCR; TCRdb's table is partial and in-frame only. This table holds some 89,000 clones, 85% found once. Material for sequencing was PBMCs. The receptor source for this set is a man aged 35-49 years in good health and CMV-seropositive. The CDR3 runs from the conserved cysteine through the conserved F or W. D genes are given only for firm matches. Only part of the rows carry a size: once, few, many, or a class if the clone is expanded.

d_call | clone_size | cdr3_length | j_call | v_call | cdr3_nt | cdr3_aa
TRBD1 | - | 15 | TRBJ2-1 | TRBV5-1 | TGCGCCAGCAGCTCTGGGACAGGGATCATCAATGAGCAGTTCTTC | CASSSGTGIINEQFF
TRBD1 | - | 14 | TRBJ2-7 | TRBV5-1 | TGCGCCAGCAGCTTGGGACAGGGGGCGGACGAGCAGTACTTC | CASSLGQGADEQYF
- | - | 16 | TRBJ2-1 | TRBV11-1 | TGTGCCAGCAGCCGCTCGTGGCGGGGGCGCTTCAATGAGCAGTTCTTC | CASSRSWRGRFNEQFF
- | - | 14 | TRBJ1-1 | TRBV29-1 | TGCAGCGTTGCATCAGGCAGGGTGGCCACTGAAGCTTTCTTT | CSVASGRVATEAFF
- | - | 15 | TRBJ2-2 | TRBV10-2 | TGCGCCAGCCGCCGACCCGGGGAGCCCACCGGGGAGCTGTTTTTT | CASRRPGEPTGELFF
- | - | 20 | TRBJ1-3 | TRBV5-8 | TGTGCCAGCAGCTTGGTGAGACAGCGCCGGCAAACTCACTCTGGAAACACCATATATTTT | CASSLVRQRRQTHSGNTIYF
- | - | 15 | TRBJ2-3 | TRBV6-5 | TGTGCCAGCAGTTTATTAGGACAGTCCACAGATACGCAGTATTTT | CASSLLGQSTDTQYF
TRBD1 | - | 16 | TRBJ1-1 | TRBV10-3 | TGTGCCATCAGTGAGTTAGGGACAGGGTTGAACACTGAAGCTTTCTTT | CAISELGTGLNTEAFF
TRBD2 | once | 15 | TRBJ2-7 | TRBV18 | TGTGCCAGCTCACCGCGGACTAGCGGCACCTACGAGCAGTACTTC | CASSPRTSGTYEQYF
TRBD2 | - | 16 | TRBJ2-5 | TRBV5-1 | TGCGCCAGCAGCCCGGGACCAGCGGGAGGGGAGGAGACCCAGTACTTC | CASSPGPAGGEETQYF
TRBD1 | - | 16 | TRBJ1-5 | TRBV15 | TGTGCCACCAGCAGAAGTTCGACAGGGCGCGGACAGCCCCAGCATTTT | CATSRSSTGRGQPQHF
- | few | 14 | TRBJ1-1 | TRBV18 | TGTGCCAGCTCACCACAAAACAAGAACACTGAAGCTTTCTTT | CASSPQNKNTEAFF
TRBD2 | - | 17 | TRBJ2-1 | TRBV5-1 | TGCGCCAGCAGCTACCCGGGACTAGCGGGGGCCTACAATGAGCAGTTCTTC | CASSYPGLAGAYNEQFF
TRBD1 | - | 16 | TRBJ2-2 | TRBV25-1 | TGTGCCAGCAGTGCCAGACAGGGCGTCGGCACCGGGGAGCTGTTTTTT | CASSARQGVGTGELFF
- | - | 16 | TRBJ2-1 | TRBV7-2 | TGTGCCGGCAGCTTGGGGAGGGGGGTGAAGGCAAATGAGCAGTTCTTC | CAGSLGRGVKANEQFF
- | - | 16 | TRBJ2-1 | TRBV19 | TGTGCCAGTAGTATGGACTTTTCTAGCTCCTACAATGAGCAGTTCTTC | CASSMDFSSSYNEQFF
- | few | 14 | TRBJ2-1 | TRBV29-1 | TGCAGCGTTGGAACGCAACTTCGCTACAATGAGCAGTTCTTC | CSVGTQLRYNEQFF
- | - | 13 | TRBJ2-7 | TRBV11-2 | TGTGCCAGCAGGTCTAGCCCGGGCCTCGAGCAGTACTTC | CASRSSPGLEQYF
TRBD2 | - | 14 | TRBJ2-3 | TRBV11-3 | TGTGCCAGCAGCTCGAGCGGGAGGCCAGATACGCAGTATTTT | CASSSSGRPDTQYF
TRBD1 | few | 15 | TRBJ2-3 | TRBV5-4 | TGTGCCAGCAAACTCGGACAGGGGGCGGGAGATACGCAGTATTTT | CASKLGQGAGDTQYF
- | - | 13 | TRBJ2-7 | TRBV6-5 | TGTGCCAGCAGGGCCGGCCTAGTCTACGAGCAGTACTTC | CASRAGLVYEQYF
- | - | 16 | TRBJ2-2 | TRBV23-1 | TGCGCCAGCAGTCAAGTTGACAGGCCGAACACCGGGGAGCTGTTTTTT | CASSQVDRPNTGELFF
- | - | 15 | TRBJ1-1 | TRBV6-1 | TGTGCCAGCCAAGTAGAAATGCGGGGGCGGACTGAAGCTTTCTTT | CASQVEMRGRTEAFF
TRBD1 | - | 15 | TRBJ1-2 | TRBV9 | TGTGCCAGCAGCCAGGGGGGCAGAGCTAACTATGGCTACACCTTC | CASSQGGRANYGYTF
TRBD1 | - | 15 | TRBJ2-1 | TRBV27 | TGTGCCAGCAGTCGACAGGGATTCTTGATTTTTGAGCAGTTCTTC | CASSRQGFLIFEQFF
TRBD2 | - | 19 | TRBJ2-1 | TRBV6-4 | TGTGCCAGCAGTGAGCCGGGACTAGCGGGAGGTAGCTCCTACAATGAGCAGTTCTTC | CASSEPGLAGGSSYNEQFF
- | few | 14 | TRBJ2-1 | TRBV11-2 | TGTGCCAGCAGCGGGGGGAGCTCCTACAATGAGCAGTTCTTC | CASSGGSSYNEQFF
TRBD2 | - | 20 | TRBJ2-7 | TRBV19 | TGTGCCAGTAGTATGGATTACTTCCCCAGGGGGGGACTAGCGGGAAACGAGCAGTACTTC | CASSMDYFPRGGLAGNEQYF
- | - | 17 | TRBJ1-3 | TRBV15 | TGTGCCACCAGCAGAGATCCACGCCCGAGCTCTGGAAACACCATATATTTT | CATSRDPRPSSGNTIYF
TRBD1 | - | 17 | TRBJ1-3 | TRBV30 | TGTGCCTGGGACTCGGGACAGCAATCGCCCTCTGGAAACACCATATATTTT | CAWDSGQQSPSGNTIYF
TRBD1 | few | 14 | TRBJ2-3 | TRBV7-9 | TGTGCCAGCAGCTCCCTAACAGGGGTGGATACGCAGTATTTT | CASSSLTGVDTQYF
TRBD1 | - | 14 | TRBJ2-7 | TRBV5-6 | TGTGCCAGCAGCTTCCGGACAGGGAACTACGAGCAGTACTTC | CASSFRTGNYEQYF
- | - | 12 | TRBJ2-7 | TRBV6-5 | TGTGCCAGCAGCCCCGGCTCCTACGAGCAGTACTTC | CASSPGSYEQYF
- | - | 19 | TRBJ1-4 | TRBV7-8 | TGTGCCAGCAGCTTATTCTCGAGTTATCGTTCGGGGATAGTTGAAAAACTGTTTTTT | CASSLFSSYRSGIVEKLFF
- | few | 13 | TRBJ1-2 | TRBV7-8 | TGTGCCAGCAGTCGAGACAGGAACTATGGCTACACCTTC | CASSRDRNYGYTF
- | - | 14 | TRBJ2-7 | TRBV18 | TGTGCCAGCTCACCACCTACAGGGAACGACGAGCAGTACTTC | CASSPPTGNDEQYF
- | few | 16 | TRBJ2-3 | TRBV7-3 | TGTGCCAGCAGCGATACTGGGCGGGATGACATAGATACGCAGTATTTT | CASSDTGRDDIDTQYF
TRBD1 | - | 12 | TRBJ2-3 | TRBV11-2 | TGTGCCAGCAGCCCGGACAGGGGGCAGCCGTATTTT | CASSPDRGQPYF
- | few | 13 | TRBJ1-2 | TRBV28 | TGTGCCAGCACACAGGGCGGAAGGAATGGCTACACCTTC | CASTQGGRNGYTF
- | - | 16 | TRBJ2-5 | TRBV5-1 | TGCGCCAGCAGCTTGGGTCGGACTGTGGGCAAAGAGACCCAGTACTTC | CASSLGRTVGKETQYF
- | - | 14 | TRBJ2-3 | TRBV7-8 | TGTGCCAGCAGCCCCGGGGGGGACAGAGATACGCAGTATTTT | CASSPGGDRDTQYF
- | - | 15 | TRBJ2-2 | TRBV12-5 | TGTGCTAGTGGTTTTCAGAGGGGGGGGGCCGGGGAGCTGTTTTTT | CASGFQRGGAGELFF
- | - | 13 | TRBJ2-7 | TRBV6-1 | TGTGCCAGCAGTCAGACTACTGGCTACGAGCAGTACTTC | CASSQTTGYEQYF
- | - | 14 | TRBJ1-4 | TRBV6-5 | TGTGCCAGCAGTTCTAGGGGCGGGGATGAAAAACTGTTTTTT | CASSSRGGDEKLFF
- | - | 12 | TRBJ1-2 | TRBV28 | TGTGCCTGTCAACGGGGGGCTTATGGCTACACCTTC | CACQRGAYGYTF